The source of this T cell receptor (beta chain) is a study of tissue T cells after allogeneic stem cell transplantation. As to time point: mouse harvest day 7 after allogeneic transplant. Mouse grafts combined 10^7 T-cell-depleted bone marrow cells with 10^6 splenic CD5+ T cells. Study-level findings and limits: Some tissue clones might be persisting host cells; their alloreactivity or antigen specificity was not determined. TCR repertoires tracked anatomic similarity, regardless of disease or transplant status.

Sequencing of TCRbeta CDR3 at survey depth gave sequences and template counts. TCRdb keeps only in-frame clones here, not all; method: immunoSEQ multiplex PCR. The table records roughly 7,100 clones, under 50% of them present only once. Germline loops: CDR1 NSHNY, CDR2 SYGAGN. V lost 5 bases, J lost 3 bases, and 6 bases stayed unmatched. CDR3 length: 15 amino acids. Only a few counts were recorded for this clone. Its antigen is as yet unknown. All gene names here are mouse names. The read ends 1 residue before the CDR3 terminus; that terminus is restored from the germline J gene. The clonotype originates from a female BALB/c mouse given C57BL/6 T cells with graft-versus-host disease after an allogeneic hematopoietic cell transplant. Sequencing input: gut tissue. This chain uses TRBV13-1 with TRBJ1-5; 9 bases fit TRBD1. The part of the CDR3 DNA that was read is TGTGCCAGCAGCCCCCGGACAGGGGTCAACCAGGCTCCGCTT. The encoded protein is CASSPRTGVNQAPL. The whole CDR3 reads CASSPRTGVNQAPLF.